This TCR beta chain was documented in a study of blood T cell repertoires in COVID-19. Study in general: Specimens from acute and convalescent COVID-19 originated in the United States, Italy and Spain.

V lost 0 bases and J 3 bases, leaving 9 bases between the germline ends. Germline V gives CDR1 WSHSY, CDR2 SAAADI. The CDR3 contains 15 residues. In the original workflow: Reference gene primer amplification gave nucleated cell count estimates. Profiled with immunoSEQ multiplex PCR; TCRdb holds only in-frame clones, not every one. V, J and clone size derive from that table, while D and trimming were established from the DNA sequence. The sample carries roughly 97,000 clones, about four fifths recorded once. This clone has more than one count but fewer than ten. J is TRBJ1-3 and V is TRBV10-2, with D tentatively TRBD1 (5 bases). What was sequenced was peripheral blood. This sequence originates from a man aged 55 to 70 with acute or convalescent COVID-19. The CDR3 loop is CASSESAGHGNTIYF. CDR3 in DNA: TGCGCCAGCAGTGAGTCGGCGGGGCATGGAAACACCATATATTTT.